This TCR beta chain was obtained from a study of blood T cell repertoires in COVID-19. Study details: The analysed material was cDNA or gDNA that came from T cells, B-cell-depleted T cells, or PBMCs.

Original data processing: Researchers report that nucleated cell counts were estimated from reference gene primer amplification. Some clones are missing from TCRdb's copy, which holds only in-frame ones; the method was immunoSEQ multiplex PCR. The DNA gave D and trimming, while V, J and clone size come from that table. The repertoire includes 180,000 or so clones, over 75% of them detected once, and roughly 1.3% sits in the top ten. The V and J ends lost 3 bases and 4 bases, in that order; junction bases with no gene match: 13. This CDR3 contains 18 residues. The germline V gene has CDR1 SGHVS and CDR2 FQNEAQ.

The chain has TRBV7-8 and TRBJ2-7; 12 bases align to TRBD1. This TCR was sampled from a man aged 55 to 70 who had recovered from COVID-19. What was sequenced was peripheral blood. Here the CDR3 reads CASSFLYHGTGGGYEQYF. CDR3 DNA: TGTGCCAGCAGCTTTCTATACCACGGGACAGGGGGCGGGTACGAGCAGTACTTC.